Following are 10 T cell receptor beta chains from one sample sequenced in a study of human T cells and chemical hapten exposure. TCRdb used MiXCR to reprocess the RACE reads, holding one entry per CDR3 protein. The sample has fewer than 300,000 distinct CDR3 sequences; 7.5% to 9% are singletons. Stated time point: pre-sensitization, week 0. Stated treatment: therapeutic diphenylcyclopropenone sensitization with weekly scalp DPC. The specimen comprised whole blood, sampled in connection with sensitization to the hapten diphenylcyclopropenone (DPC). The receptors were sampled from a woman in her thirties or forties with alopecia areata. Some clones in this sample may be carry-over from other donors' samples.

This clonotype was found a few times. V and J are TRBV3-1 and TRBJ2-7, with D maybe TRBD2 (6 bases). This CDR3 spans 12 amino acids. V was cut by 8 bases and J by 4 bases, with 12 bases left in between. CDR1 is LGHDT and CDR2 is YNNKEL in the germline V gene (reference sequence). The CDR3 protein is CASGRGGYEQYF. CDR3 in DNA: TGTGCCAGCGGTCGGGGAGGTTACGAGCAGTACTTC.

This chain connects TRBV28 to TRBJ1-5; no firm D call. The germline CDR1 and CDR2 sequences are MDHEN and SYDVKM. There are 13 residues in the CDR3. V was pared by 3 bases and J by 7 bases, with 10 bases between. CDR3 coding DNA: TGTGCCAGCAGTTTGATCCTTCGGCAGCCCCAGCATTTT. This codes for CASSLILRQPQHF.

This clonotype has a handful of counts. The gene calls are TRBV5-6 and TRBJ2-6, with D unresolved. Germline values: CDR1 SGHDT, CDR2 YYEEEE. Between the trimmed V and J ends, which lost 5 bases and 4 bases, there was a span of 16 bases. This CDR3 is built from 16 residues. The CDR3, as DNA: TGTGCCAGCAGTCACACTCTCCGGAGAGGGGCCAACGTCCTGACTTTC. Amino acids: CASSHTLRRGANVLTF.

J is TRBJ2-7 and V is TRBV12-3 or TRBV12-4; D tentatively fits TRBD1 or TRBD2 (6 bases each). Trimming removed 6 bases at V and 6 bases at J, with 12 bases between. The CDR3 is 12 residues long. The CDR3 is CASSLRGVEQYF. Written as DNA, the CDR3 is TGTGCCAGCAGCCTAAGGGGGGTCGAGCAGTACTTC.

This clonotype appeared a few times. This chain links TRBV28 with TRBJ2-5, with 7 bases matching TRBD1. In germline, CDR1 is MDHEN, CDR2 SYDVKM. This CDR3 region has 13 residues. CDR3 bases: TGTGCAAAACTAGGGACAGTTCAAGAGACCCAGTACTTC. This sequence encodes CAKLGTVQETQYF.

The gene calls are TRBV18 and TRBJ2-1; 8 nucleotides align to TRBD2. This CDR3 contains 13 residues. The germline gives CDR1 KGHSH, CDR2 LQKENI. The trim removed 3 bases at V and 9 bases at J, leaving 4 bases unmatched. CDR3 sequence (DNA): TGTGCCAGCTCACCGGGACTAGGGAGTGAGCAGTTCTTC. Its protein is CASSPGLGSEQFF. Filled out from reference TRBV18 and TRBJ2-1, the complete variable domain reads NAGVMQNPRHLVRRRGQEARLRCSPMKGHSHVYWYRQLPEEGLKFMVYLQKENIIDESGMPKERFSAEFPKEGPSILRIQQVVRGDSAAYFCASSPGLGSEQFFGPGTRLTVL.

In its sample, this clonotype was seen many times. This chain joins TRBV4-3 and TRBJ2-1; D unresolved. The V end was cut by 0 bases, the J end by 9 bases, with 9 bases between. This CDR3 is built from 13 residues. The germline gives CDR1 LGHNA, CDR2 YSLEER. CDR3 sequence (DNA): TGCGCCAGCAGCCAAGATAGGAGAACTGAGCAGTTCTTC. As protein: CASSQDRRTEQFF.

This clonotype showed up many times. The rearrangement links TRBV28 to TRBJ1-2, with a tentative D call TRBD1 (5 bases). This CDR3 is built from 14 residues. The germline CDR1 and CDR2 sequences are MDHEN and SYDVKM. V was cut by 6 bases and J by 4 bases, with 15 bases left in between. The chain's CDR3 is CASSLGTLGYGYTF. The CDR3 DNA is TGTGCCAGCAGCCTTGGGACCCTAGGCTATGGCTACACCTTC.

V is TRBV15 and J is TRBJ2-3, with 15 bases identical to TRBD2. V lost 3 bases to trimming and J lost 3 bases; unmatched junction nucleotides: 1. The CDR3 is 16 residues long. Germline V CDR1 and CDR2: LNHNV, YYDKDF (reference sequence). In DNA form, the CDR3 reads TGTGCCACCAGCAGCGGACTAGCGGGAGGGACAGATACGCAGTATTTT. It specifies CATSSGLAGGTDTQYF.

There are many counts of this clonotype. The CDR3 sequence is CASSFTGSSTDTQYF. The CDR3, as DNA: TGTGCCAGCAGCTTCACAGGCTCGTCCACAGATACGCAGTATTTT. This chain links TRBV7-2 with TRBJ2-3, with a possible D match to TRBD1 (5 bases). Between the trimmed V and J ends, which lost 3 bases and 2 bases, there was a span of 12 bases. The germline V gene encodes CDR1 SGHTA and CDR2 FQGNSA. The CDR3 extends over 15 amino acids.